Listed here are 23 T cell receptor beta chains from one sample, sequenced in a study of T cells after yellow fever vaccination. MiXCR, run by TCRdb on the 5' RACE reads, gives a single entry per CDR3 protein. The sample consists of about 350,000 distinct CDR3 sequences, approximately 8% of them appearing once. Here the sequenced sample was PBMCs, taken roughly seven weeks after the first yellow fever vaccination. The source of these receptors is a young man who received the YFV17D yellow fever vaccine.

The rearrangement links TRBV5-1 to TRBJ2-3, with 9 bases matching TRBD1. This CDR3 is 14 amino acids long. Germline assignment: CDR1 SGHRS and CDR2 YFSETQ. The junction had 8 bases not matched to a gene; V was cut back by 4 bases and J by 8 bases. The CDR3 DNA reads as TGCGCCAGCAGCGACGGACAGGGGCGCAGTACGCAGTATTTT. It specifies CASSDGQGRSTQYF.

This clonotype was picked up a small number of times. The chain joins TRBV4-1 to TRBJ2-1, with D unresolved. Germline assignment: CDR1 MGHRA and CDR2 YSYEKL. Deletions cut 7 bases from V and 5 bases from J, with 15 bases between. The CDR3 spans 14 residues. The CDR3 region has the DNA TGCGCCAGCACCGACGCGGCCATCGACAATGAGCAGTTCTTC. Encoded protein: CASTDAAIDNEQFF.

This chain links TRBV18 with TRBJ2-3; 10 bases fit TRBD2. Germline V gene sequence: CDR1 KGHSH, CDR2 LQKENI. The CDR3 has 17 amino acids. V lost 4 bases and J lost 6; bases outside the gene matches: 13. The CDR3 loop is CASSRFTSGAKVDTQYF. CDR3 DNA: TGTGCCAGCTCACGATTCACTAGCGGGGCTAAGGTGGATACGCAGTATTTT.

The chain combines TRBV11-2 with TRBJ1-1; TRBD1 might be the D (5 bases). The V end lost 5 bases, the J end lost 2 bases, and 24 bases lay between the germline ends. Germline assignment: CDR1 SGHAT and CDR2 FQNNGV. The CDR3 runs 18 residues. CDR3 sequence reads: CASSPHEGRPLKNTEAFF. The CDR3 region has the DNA TGTGCCAGCAGCCCCCATGAGGGACGGCCCTTAAAAAACACTGAAGCTTTCTTT. Using reference TRBV11-2 and TRBJ1-1 for the parts outside the CDR3, the full variable domain is EAGVAQSPRYKIIEKRQSVAFWCNPISGHATLYWYQQILGQGPKLLIQFQNNGVVDDSQLPKDRFSAERLKGVDSTLKIQPAKLEDSAVYLCASSPHEGRPLKNTEAFFGQGTRLTVV.

This clonotype was seen at least ten times. The rearrangement uses TRBV7-8 and TRBJ2-2; no clear D gene. This CDR3 comprises 17 residues. Germline V gene data show CDR1 as SGHVS and CDR2 as FQNEAQ. The germline V and J ends were trimmed by 2 bases and 0 bases, with 13 bases remaining between them. CDR3 DNA sequence: TGTGCCAGCAGCTTAAGAAAGGCAGGTCCGAACACCGGGGAGCTGTTTTTT. This encodes CASSLRKAGPNTGELFF.

This clonotype was picked up a small number of times. The chain has TRBV5-1 and TRBJ1-2; 9 bases are shared with TRBD1. V lost 4 bases, J lost 4 bases, and 8 bases stayed unmatched. The CDR3 loop spans 15 amino acids. CDR1 and CDR2 from the germline V gene are SGHRS and YFSETQ. As DNA, the CDR3 is TGCGCCAGCAGCGGTACAGGGGGCCAGAGCTATGGCTACACCTTC. Translated: CASSGTGGQSYGYTF.

This clonotype was counted ten times or more. V and J are TRBV5-6 and TRBJ1-1; D ambiguous. V gave up 1 base and J gave up 3 bases, with 7 bases separating them. From germline, CDR1 is SGHDT and CDR2 YYEEEE. The CDR3 runs 13 residues. The CDR3 loop is CASSLISDTEAFF. The CDR3 DNA follows: TGTGCCAGCAGCTTGATCTCGGACACTGAAGCTTTCTTT.

This clonotype is labeled medium-sized (0.01 to 0.1%). V and J are TRBV5-6 and TRBJ2-3; D is possibly TRBD2 (5 bases). This CDR3 is 16 amino acids long. V was shortened by 1 base and J by 5 bases, with 17 bases between the two germline ends. Germline V gives CDR1 SGHDT, CDR2 YYEEEE. For the CDR3, the DNA is TGTGCCAGCAGCTTGACGGACGGGAACCGAGTAGATACGCAGTATTTT. This sequence encodes CASSLTDGNRVDTQYF.

Many counts were recorded for this clonotype. The genes are TRBV20-1 and TRBJ2-7, with TRBD1 identical over 7 bases. V was clipped by 6 bases and J by 4 bases; unmatched bases: 9. CDR1 and CDR2 from the germline V gene are DFQATT and SNEGSKA (reference sequence). This CDR3 has 13 amino acids. As DNA, the CDR3 is TGCAGTGCAAAGCCGGGACAGCTTTACGAGCAGTACGTC. Its translation: CSAKPGQLYEQYV.

The chain employs TRBV4-2 and TRBJ1-1, with D hard to call. V was cut by 1 base and J by 2 bases, with 8 bases left in between. This CDR3 is built from 14 residues. Germline CDR1 is LGHNA and CDR2 is YNFKEQ. In DNA form, the CDR3 reads TGTGCCAGCAGCCAAGTTACCCTAAACACTGAAGCTTTCTTT. This gives the protein CASSQVTLNTEAFF.

The chain uses TRBV5-1 and TRBJ1-1; TRBD1 is a possible D gene (6 bases). Trimming pared 1 base from V and 1 base from J, leaving 26 bases between. CDR1 SGHRS and CDR2 YFSETQ come from the germline V gene. The CDR3 runs to 20 residues. CDR3 region: CASSLLLQGKFLTKNTEAFF. The DNA of the CDR3 is TGCGCCAGCAGCTTGCTCCTTCAGGGGAAATTCCTCACCAAGAACACTGAAGCTTTCTTT.

The chain has TRBV20-1 and TRBJ2-4; D possibly corresponds to TRBD1 (5 bases). The CDR3 extends over 17 amino acids. V lost 7 bases and J lost 0, with 22 bases in between. CDR1 and CDR2 from the germline V gene are DFQATT and SNEGSKA (reference sequence). In DNA, the CDR3 is TGCAGTGTGGGTGTTTGGACAAAAGGGCTAGCCAAAAACATTCAGTACTTC. It codes for CSVGVWTKGLAKNIQYF.

The genes are TRBV30 and TRBJ2-2, with D uncertain. Germline loops: CDR1 GTSNPN, CDR2 SVGIG (reference sequence). This CDR3 has 12 residues. V was trimmed by 2 bases and J by 7 bases, leaving 8 bases between them. The CDR3 spells CAWSSEYGELFF. For the CDR3, the DNA is TGTGCCTGGAGTTCAGAGTACGGGGAGCTGTTTTTT.

The chain has TRBV4-2 and TRBJ2-3; possible D gene TRBD1, 5 bases. The CDR3 runs 14 residues. Deletions cut 0 bases from V and 6 bases from J, with 10 bases between. The germline V gene has CDR1 LGHNA and CDR2 YNFKEQ. This CDR3 reads CASSQDMGPDTQYF. The CDR3 nucleotides are TGTGCCAGCAGCCAAGACATGGGGCCGGATACGCAGTATTTT.

This clonotype was detected only a few times. This chain connects TRBV7-2 to TRBJ1-5; 9 nucleotides agree with TRBD1. The CDR3 covers 15 residues. Germline V gives CDR1 SGHTA, CDR2 FQGNSA. Trimming at V came to 4 bases and at J to 3 bases, leaving 4 bases not matched to a gene. The CDR3 nucleotides read TGTGCCAGCAGCTCCGGGACAGGGCTCAATCAGCCCCAGCATTTT. It translates to CASSSGTGLNQPQHF.

This clonotype has only a few counts. The rearrangement uses TRBV11-2 and TRBJ2-2; possibly TRBD1 for D (6 bases). The CDR3 has 15 amino acids. The V end was cut by 3 bases, the J end by 4 bases, with 12 bases between. CDR1 is SGHAT and CDR2 is FQNNGV in the germline V gene. CDR3 nucleotide sequence: TGTGCCAGCAGCTTTGTACAGGGTCGCACCGGGGAGCTGTTTTTT. This translates into CASSFVQGRTGELFF.

This clonotype has only a few counts. The J gene is TRBJ2-3, the V gene TRBV7-6; no firm D call. Germline CDR1 SGHVS, CDR2 FNYEAQ. CDR3 length: 15 amino acids. V was clipped by 5 bases and J by 4 bases, with 16 bases between them. The CDR3 spells CASSLVLGGPDTQYF. The CDR3 DNA reads as TGTGCCAGCAGCCTAGTTTTAGGTGGGCCAGATACGCAGTATTTT.

CDR3 sequence (DNA): TGTGCCAGCAGCGATGACCCGAACACTGAAGCTTTCTTT. Encoded protein: CASSDDPNTEAFF. This sequence joins TRBV7-9 and TRBJ1-1; D gene unclear. The V end was cut by 5 bases, the J end by 1 base, with 8 bases between. This CDR3 is 13 amino acids long. Germline V gene lookup returns CDR1 SEHNR and CDR2 FQNEAQ (reference sequence).

The chain has TRBV28 and TRBJ2-7; D gene unclear. V lost 4 bases to trimming and J lost 6 bases, with 16 bases between them. CDR1 and CDR2 from the germline V gene are MDHEN and SYDVKM. The CDR3 covers 14 residues. The CDR3 spells CASSSRALPGEQYV. CDR3 sequence (DNA): TGTGCCAGCAGTTCTCGGGCTTTACCCGGCGAGCAGTACGTC.

CDR3 coding DNA: TGCGCCAGCAGCCATAGCGGGGGGAAAACCGGGGAGCTGTTTTTT. Protein product: CASSHSGGKTGELFF. The chain joins TRBV4-1 to TRBJ2-2; 10 nucleotides line up with TRBD2. Trimming at V came to 3 bases and at J to 5 bases, leaving 3 bases not matched to a gene. The germline V gene encodes CDR1 MGHRA and CDR2 YSYEKL. This CDR3 contains 15 residues.

The genes are TRBV27 and TRBJ1-2; 7 bases agree with TRBD1. J was trimmed by 1 base and V by 5 bases; bases with no gene match: 10. CDR3 size: 16 residues. Germline V gene sequence: CDR1 MNHEY, CDR2 SMNVEV (reference sequence). The CDR3 region is CASSTPGQDFNYGYTF. The CDR3 coding sequence is TGTGCCAGCAGTACCCCTGGACAGGACTTTAACTATGGCTACACCTTC.

This sequence joins TRBV20-1 and TRBJ2-2; 7 nucleotides align to TRBD2. The J segment lost 6 bases and the V segment lost 2 bases, leaving 12 bases of the junction unmatched. Germline assignment: CDR1 DFQATT and CDR2 SNEGSKA (reference sequence). This CDR3 is 16 amino acids long. The chain's CDR3 is CSARSWDYADAGELFF. The DNA for the CDR3 is TGCAGTGCTAGATCCTGGGACTACGCAGACGCCGGGGAGCTGTTTTTT.

This clonotype was picked up many times. V usage is TRBV19 and J usage is TRBJ1-1; D is possibly TRBD1 (5 bases). CDR1 is LNHDA and CDR2 is SQIVND in the germline V gene (reference sequence). The CDR3 loop spans 13 amino acids. Trimming shortened V by 6 bases and J by 5 bases, and 13 bases separated the two germline ends. The CDR3 coding sequence is TGTGCCAGTAGCATTGGGGGAGGTACTGAAGCTTTCTTT. Translating gives CASSIGGGTEAFF.